This T cell receptor (beta chain) was sequenced during a study of CD8 T cells in Susac syndrome. Study-level information: At the time their blood was drawn, patients with Susac syndrome were either therapy-naive, on corticosteroids (with some of them also receiving intravenous immunoglobulin), or on intravenous immunoglobulin alone.

Notes on the study in general: The CD4+ T cell repertoires of Susac syndrome were found to show no clonal expansion.

Remarks on this clonotype: Its target is unknown.

TCR beta sequencing was performed on blood CD8+ and CD4+ T cells. It was negative isolation that provided the CD8+ and CD4+ T cells, whereas TEMRA cells were enriched by FACS. cDNA came from roughly 0.53 to 1 ug RNA primed by random hexamers. TCRdb reprocessed the immunoSEQ multiplex PCR reads with MiXCR, giving one entry per CDR3 protein. This sample has 150,000 to 200,000 distinct CDR3 sequences; roughly 95% occur once, and the top ten carry around 0.13%. The J segment lost 8 bases and the V segment lost 6 bases, leaving 6 bases of the junction unmatched. The CDR3 has 13 amino acids. Germline V lookup: CDR1 SGHTA, CDR2 FQGNSA.

This chain links TRBV7-2 with TRBJ1-2; 10 nucleotides line up with TRBD1. Source material: CD4+ T cells from PBMCs. The sequence derives from a human donor with Susac syndrome. CDR3 region: CASSSGQGNGYTF. CDR3 sequence (DNA): TGTGCCAGCAGTTCGGGACAGGGGAACGGCTACACCTTC.